The entry below gives a single TCR beta chain sequence along with its context. No antigen is known for it. Genomic DNA constituted the template upon which TCR beta VDJ and CDR3 profiling was performed. TCRdb independently ran MiXCR on the reads; one entry per CDR3 protein. The table records 150,000 or so distinct CDR3 sequences, about 48% of them present only once. The CDR3 runs to 16 residues. The V and J ends lost 3 bases and 0 bases respectively, with 15 bases between them. Germline loops: CDR1 ENHRY, CDR2 SYGVKD. All sequencing subjects had displayed CD8+CD57+ cell expansion on flow cytometry. Patients, without exception, had severe acquired aplastic anemia. This entry comes from a study of CD8+CD57+ T cells in acquired aplastic anemia. Study-wide results and caveats: Shared by patients and controls, around 27 CD8+ CDR3s were abundant in patients.

This chain connects TRBV10-3 to TRBJ2-7; weak D call: TRBD2 (7 bases). The source is a human donor with aplastic anemia. The specimen sequenced was sorted CD4+, CD8+, or CD8+CD57+ T cells (not recorded which) from PBMCs. This chain's CDR3 is CAISDNAGASSYEQYF. The CDR3 coding sequence is TGTGCCATCAGTGATAATGCGGGGGCAAGCTCCTACGAGCAGTACTTC.